The rows below give T cell receptor beta chains drawn from one sample of a study of T-cell reconstitution after alpha-beta-depleted transplantation in children. TCRdb processed the PCR reads anew with MiXCR; each CDR3 protein has one entry. The sample shows some 600,000 distinct CDR3 sequences, over 10% of them seen only once. The sample here was PBMCs, mostly from graft donor cells, taken 360 days after TCRalphabeta/CD19-depleted stem cell transplant. The receptors were gathered from a male patient aged 10 to 17 who had a stem cell transplant for acute myeloid leukemia, so the T cells may come from the graft donor. Each CDR3 is given with its conserved first and last residue. D genes are given only for firm matches. The size entry is marked missing in some rows and otherwise reads once, few, many or a size class.

TRBJ2-5 NA TRBV6-2/TRBV6-3 NA CASRRGGGETQYF TGTGCCAGCAGACGGGGAGGAGGAGAGACCCAGTACTTC
TRBJ2-1 many TRBV29-1 TRBD2 CSQGLAGLNEQFF TGCAGCCAGGGACTAGCGGGACTCAATGAGCAGTTCTTC
TRBJ2-7 few TRBV7-9 TRBD2 CASTMGVAGEVSYEQYF TGTGCCAGCACAATGGGGGTAGCGGGAGAAGTCTCCTACGAGCAGTACTTC
TRBJ2-7 NA TRBV28 TRBD1 CASSLSVQGWYF TGTGCCAGCAGTTTATCAGTACAGGGGTGGTACTTC
TRBJ2-6 NA TRBV9 NA CASSADIISGANVLTF TGTGCCAGCAGCGCTGATATTATCTCTGGGGCCAACGTCCTGACTTTC
TRBJ2-7 NA TRBV24-1 TRBD1 CAAPSYTGDDEQYF TGTGCCGCTCCGAGCTATACAGGGGACGACGAGCAGTACTTC
TRBJ2-5 many TRBV3-1 TRBD2 CASSQDHLAGERTQYF TGTGCCAGCAGCCAAGATCATCTAGCGGGAGAGAGGACCCAGTACTTC
TRBJ2-7 many TRBV5-1 TRBD2 CASSWGLAGLTYEQYF TGCGCCAGCAGCTGGGGACTAGCGGGACTAACCTACGAGCAGTACTTC
TRBJ2-7 NA TRBV7-6 TRBD2 CASSSDDSRSSGITYEQYF TGTGCCAGCAGCTCAGATGACTCCCGAAGTAGCGGGATAACCTACGAGCAGTACTTC
TRBJ2-2 many TRBV29-1 TRBD1 CSVGQGANTGELFF TGCAGCGTTGGGCAGGGGGCTAACACCGGGGAGCTGTTTTTT
TRBJ2-7 few TRBV18 NA CASSPVEGAGIYEQYF TGTGCCAGCTCACCAGTTGAGGGGGCGGGGATCTACGAGCAGTACTTC
TRBJ2-3 few TRBV12-3/TRBV12-4 TRBD2 CASGWGGLNTDTQYF TGTGCCAGCGGTTGGGGGGGACTTAACACAGATACGCAGTATTTT
TRBJ2-5 many TRBV24-1 TRBD1 CATSASGTGFRETQYF TGTGCCACCAGTGCATCCGGGACAGGGTTTCGAGAGACCCAGTACTTC
TRBJ1-3 NA TRBV12-3/TRBV12-4 NA CASSLGLLSGNTIYF TGTGCCAGCAGTTTAGGGCTCCTCTCTGGAAACACCATATATTTT
TRBJ1-1 NA TRBV25-1 NA CASSDFLDTEAFF TGTGCCAGCAGTGACTTTTTGGACACTGAAGCTTTCTTT
TRBJ1-3 few TRBV5-6 NA CASSLEVGRFSGNTIYF TGTGCCAGCAGCTTGGAAGTCGGCCGCTTCTCTGGAAACACCATATATTTT
TRBJ1-1 NA TRBV5-4 NA CASSLPRRDTEAFF TGTGCCAGCAGCTTGCCCCGGAGGGACACTGAAGCTTTCTTT
TRBJ2-7 few TRBV12-3/TRBV12-4 NA CASSVDSFYEQYF TGTGCCAGCAGTGTGGACTCATTCTACGAGCAGTACTTC
TRBJ2-5 NA TRBV29-1 TRBD1 CSVAFETGSGSGETQYF TGCAGCGTTGCCTTCGAGACAGGGTCTGGGTCGGGAGAGACCCAGTACTTC
TRBJ2-2 few TRBV7-2 NA CASSLARGHTGELFF TGTGCCAGCAGCTTAGCTCGGGGGCACACCGGGGAGCTGTTTTTT
TRBJ2-1 many TRBV4-3 NA CASSRILAPGFYNEQFF TGCGCCAGCAGCCGGATTCTAGCGCCAGGATTCTACAATGAGCAGTTCTTC
TRBJ2-1 many TRBV6-5 NA CASSRDHNEQFF TGTGCCAGCAGTAGAGACCACAATGAGCAGTTCTTC
TRBJ2-3 NA TRBV21-1 NA CASSKSGGGWGDRELTDTQYF TGTGCCAGCAGCAAATCCGGAGGCGGCTGGGGGGACAGGGAACTCACAGATACGCAGTATTTT
TRBJ2-2 few TRBV12-5 NA CASGLDGDTGELFF TGTGCTAGTGGTTTGGACGGAGACACCGGGGAGCTGTTTTTT
TRBJ2-1 NA TRBV9 TRBD2 CASSVGGRALAPVSYNEQFF TGTGCCAGCAGCGTAGGGGGGAGGGCACTAGCGCCAGTTTCCTACAATGAGCAGTTCTTC
TRBJ2-3 many TRBV7-6 NA CASSLLVSGTDTQYF TGTGCCAGCAGCTTATTGGTCTCAGGCACAGATACGCAGTATTTT
TRBJ2-7 few TRBV7-2 TRBD2 CASTFLIAGSYEQYF TGTGCCAGCACCTTTTTAATAGCGGGATCCTACGAGCAGTACTTC
TRBJ1-5 few TRBV3-1 NA CASSQEPRVLPQHF TGTGCCAGCAGCCAAGAGCCCCGGGTTCTGCCCCAGCATTTT
TRBJ1-4 NA TRBV7-2 NA CASSPRDSATNEKLFF TGTGCCAGCAGCCCCCGAGACTCTGCAACTAATGAAAAACTGTTTTTT
TRBJ2-1 few TRBV18 NA CASSPKWGHNEQFF TGTGCCAGCTCACCAAAATGGGGACACAATGAGCAGTTCTTC
TRBJ2-7 NA TRBV5-5 NA CASSLVVQGESEQYF TGTGCCAGCAGCTTGGTTGTACAGGGAGAGAGCGAGCAGTACTTC
TRBJ2-1 few TRBV20-1 NA CSATDGAPNEQFF TGCAGTGCTACGGATGGGGCCCCCAATGAGCAGTTCTTC
TRBJ2-2 NA TRBV12-3/TRBV12-4 TRBD2 CASSFAGTSVNTGELFF TGTGCCAGCAGTTTCGCCGGGACTAGCGTTAACACCGGGGAGCTGTTTTTT
TRBJ2-1 NA TRBV6-1 TRBD2 CASSSLASFYNEQFF TGTGCCAGCAGCTCACTAGCGTCCTTCTACAATGAGCAGTTCTTC
TRBJ2-1 NA TRBV5-5 NA CASLDNEQFF TGTGCCAGCCTCGACAATGAGCAGTTCTTC
TRBJ2-5 few TRBV29-1 NA CSADWVPASQETQYF TGCAGCGCTGACTGGGTTCCAGCCTCACAAGAGACCCAGTACTTC
TRBJ2-5 NA TRBV20-1 TRBD2 CSFRAGGPGETQYF TGCAGTTTCAGAGCGGGAGGGCCGGGAGAGACCCAGTACTTC